These 17 T cell receptor beta chains originate from one sample sequenced in a study of T cells in tuberculosis. Sequencing used immunoSEQ multiplex PCR; TCRdb keeps in-frame clones, though not all of them. This sample has about 34,000 clones, with approximately 90% found just once. What was sequenced was PBMCs. Receptors originate from a donor aged 5-35 years with latent tuberculosis or without tuberculosis infection.

This rearrangement joins TRBV9 to TRBJ2-3; D is ambiguous. Germline-derived CDR1 and CDR2 are SGDLS and YYNGEE. The CDR3 runs to 13 residues. Trimming pared 4 bases from V and 3 bases from J, leaving 9 bases between. CDR3 residues: CASSFSPTDTQYF. CDR3 coding DNA: TGTGCCAGCAGCTTTTCCCCGACAGATACGCAGTATTTT.

The gene calls are TRBV7-2 and TRBJ2-7; D possibly corresponds to TRBD2 (5 bases). Per germline, CDR1 SGHTA and CDR2 FQGNSA. The V end lost 3 bases, the J end lost 1 base, and 10 bases lay between the germline ends. The CDR3 totals 14 residues. CDR3: CASSFFRDSYEQYF. The CDR3 DNA reads TGTGCCAGCAGCTTTTTTCGGGATTCCTACGAGCAGTACTTC.

The CDR3 loop reads CASSMARDGQPQHF. The CDR3, as DNA: TGTGCCAGTAGTATGGCCAGGGATGGACAGCCCCAGCATTTT. The chain uses TRBV19 and TRBJ1-5; TRBD1 is a possible D gene (5 bases). V dropped 3 bases and J dropped 7 bases, with 13 bases sitting between them. Germline assignment: CDR1 LNHDA and CDR2 SQIVND (reference sequence). CDR3 length equals 14 residues. Using reference TRBV19 and TRBJ1-5 for the parts outside the CDR3, the full variable domain is DGGITQSPKYLFRKEGQNVTLSCEQNLNHDAMYWYRQDPGQGLRLIYYSQIVNDFQKGDIAEGYSVSREKKESFPLTVTSAQKNPTAFYLCASSMARDGQPQHFGDGTRLSIL.

The genes are TRBV6-5 and TRBJ2-7; 7 bases match TRBD1. This CDR3 has 14 residues. Germline V lookup: CDR1 MNHEY, CDR2 SVGAGI. V lost 5 bases to trimming and J lost 0 bases; unmatched junction nucleotides: 4. The CDR3 region is CASSPTGTSYEQYF. DNA of the CDR3: TGTGCCAGCAGTCCGACAGGGACCTCCTACGAGCAGTACTTC.

This sequence joins TRBV7-9 and TRBJ1-1, with 8 positions matching TRBD1. V trimming: 4 bases; J trimming: 1 base; junction bases outside the gene matches: 5. The V gene's germline CDR1 is SEHNR and CDR2 FQNEAQ (reference sequence). The CDR3 has 15 residues. The CDR3 region is CASSSRTGSNTEAFF. DNA of the CDR3: TGTGCCAGCAGCTCGCGGACAGGGTCGAACACTGAAGCTTTCTTT.

The chain recombines TRBV5-8 with TRBJ2-5, with 11 bases identical to TRBD1. The V segment lost 4 bases and the J segment 4 bases; nucleotides outside the gene matches: 6. Germline V gene sequence: CDR1 SGHTS, CDR2 YDEGEE. This CDR3 has 15 residues. CDR3 in amino acids: CASSVGTGGTETQYF. CDR3 nucleotides: TGTGCCAGCAGCGTCGGGACAGGGGGAACAGAGACCCAGTACTTC. Combining the CDR3 with reference TRBV5-8 and TRBJ2-5 gives the whole variable domain EAGVTQSPTHLIKTRGQQATLRCSPISGHTSVYWYQQALGLGLQFLLWYDEGEERNRGNFPPRFSGRQFPNYSSELNVNALELEDSALYLCASSVGTGGTETQYFGPGTRLLVL.

The chain combines TRBV5-8 with TRBJ2-5; 11 bases align to TRBD1. This CDR3 comprises 16 residues. With V trimmed by 4 bases and J by 2 bases, 7 bases remained unmatched. Looked up from germline, CDR1 is SGHTS and CDR2 is YDEGEE. This CDR3 is CASSLDRGQGQETQYF. The CDR3 coding sequence is TGTGCCAGCAGCCTGGACAGGGGGCAAGGTCAAGAGACCCAGTACTTC.

This rearrangement joins TRBV2 to TRBJ1-3; D call uncertain. CDR1 and CDR2 (germline): SNHLY, FYNNEI. This CDR3 spans 13 amino acids. The V end lost 5 bases, the J end lost 4 bases, and 9 bases lay between the germline ends. CDR3 coding DNA: TGTGCCAGCAGTCTGCGGTCAGGAAACACCATATATTTT. It is translated as CASSLRSGNTIYF. Based on the CDR3 plus reference TRBV2 and TRBJ1-3, the full variable domain is EPEVTQTPSHQVTQMGQEVILRCVPISNHLYFYWYRQILGQKVEFLVSFYNNEISEKSEIFDDQFSVERPDGSNFTLKIRSTKLEDSAMYFCASSLRSGNTIYFGEGSWLTVV.

This chain uses TRBV7-2 with TRBJ2-3, with a tentative D call TRBD2 (5 bases). Germline CDR1 and CDR2: SGHTA and FQGNSA. This CDR3 has 15 amino acids. With 5 bases removed from V and 3 bases from J, the gap between germline ends came to 15 bases. CDR3 sequence reads: CASSPRPRGTDTQYF. CDR3 DNA sequence: TGTGCCAGCAGCCCTCGGCCCCGGGGAACAGATACGCAGTATTTT.

This clone has only a few counts. This sequence joins TRBV7-2 and TRBJ2-7; TRBD1 is a possible D gene (9 bases). The V and J ends lost 5 bases and 2 bases respectively, with 19 bases between them. This CDR3 region has 16 residues. The germline gives CDR1 SGHTA, CDR2 FQGNSA. Here the CDR3 DNA reads TGTGCCAGCAGCCCCCGGGGGGGACAGGGTCCCTACGAGCAGTACTTC. Translating gives CASSPRGGQGPYEQYF.

This clone is termed medium-sized. The chain recombines TRBV7-3 with TRBJ2-7; 9 bases fit TRBD1. Germline lookup yields CDR1 SGHTA and CDR2 FQGTGA. This CDR3 region has 15 residues. V lost 2 bases to trimming and J lost 5 bases; unmatched junction nucleotides: 7. This CDR3 is CASSLVPDRGHEQYF. As DNA, the CDR3 is TGTGCCAGCAGCTTAGTACCGGACAGGGGCCACGAGCAGTACTTC. Based on the CDR3 plus reference TRBV7-3 and TRBJ2-7, the full variable domain is GAGVSQTPSNKVTEKGKYVELRCDPISGHTALYWYRQSLGQGPEFLIYFQGTGAADDSGLPNDRFFAVRPEGSVSTLKIQRTERGDSAVYLCASSLVPDRGHEQYFGPGTRLTVT.

The chain joins TRBV5-1 to TRBJ2-7; tentative D call: TRBD2 (5 bases). Germline CDR1 SGHRS, CDR2 YFSETQ. The V and J ends lost 4 bases and 3 bases respectively, with 14 bases between them. This CDR3 has 14 amino acids. The CDR3 coding sequence is TGCGCCAGCAGCCCAGCCGGGGTACTCTACGAGCAGTACTTC. This translates into CASSPAGVLYEQYF.

This clone was counted once. The chain is built from TRBV28 and TRBJ1-2, with D possibly being TRBD1 (5 bases). Germline V gives CDR1 MDHEN, CDR2 SYDVKM. The CDR3 has 17 amino acids. V lost 4 bases and J lost 2, with 20 bases in between. Here the CDR3 DNA reads TGTGCCAGCAGTTCTCCAGGGTCCGTGACAGCGAACTATGGCTACACCTTC. It specifies CASSSPGSVTANYGYTF.

In DNA form, the CDR3 reads TGTGCCAGCAGCTTAGATACTAGTAGGGTAGATACGCAGTATTTT. Translated: CASSLDTSRVDTQYF. This chain joins TRBV7-2 and TRBJ2-3; TRBD2 might be the D (5 bases). Germline loops: CDR1 SGHTA, CDR2 FQGNSA. The V end was cut by 1 base, the J end by 5 bases, with 13 bases between. The CDR3 is 15 residues long.

The V and J genes are TRBV7-9 and TRBJ2-7, with TRBD2 matching 10 bases. Germline lookup yields CDR1 SEHNR and CDR2 FQNEAQ (reference sequence). This CDR3 is built from 16 residues. V was clipped by 5 bases and J by 0 bases; unmatched bases: 7. The CDR3 protein is CASSLKRTSGSYEQYF. The CDR3 coding sequence is TGTGCCAGCAGCCTCAAGAGGACTAGCGGCTCCTACGAGCAGTACTTC.

This clone was picked up a small number of times. The rearrangement links TRBV11-2 to TRBJ2-7, with 9 bases aligning to TRBD2. The trim removed 5 bases at V and 6 bases at J, leaving 8 bases unmatched. The V gene's germline CDR1 is SGHAT and CDR2 FQNNGV. This CDR3 contains 14 residues. In nucleotides, the CDR3 is TGTGCCAGCAGCCGCGGGGGGGTGCTCTCCGAGCAGTACTTC. This gives the protein CASSRGGVLSEQYF.

This clone has just one count. This chain joins TRBV27 and TRBJ1-2; a possible D gene is TRBD1 (6 bases). Looked up from germline, CDR1 is MNHEY and CDR2 is SMNVEV (reference sequence). Trimming removed 5 bases at V and 7 bases at J, with 14 bases between. The CDR3 consists of 13 residues. The CDR3 spells CASSLQGFSGYTF. The CDR3 bases are TGTGCCAGCAGTCTACAGGGCTTCTCTGGCTACACCTTC.